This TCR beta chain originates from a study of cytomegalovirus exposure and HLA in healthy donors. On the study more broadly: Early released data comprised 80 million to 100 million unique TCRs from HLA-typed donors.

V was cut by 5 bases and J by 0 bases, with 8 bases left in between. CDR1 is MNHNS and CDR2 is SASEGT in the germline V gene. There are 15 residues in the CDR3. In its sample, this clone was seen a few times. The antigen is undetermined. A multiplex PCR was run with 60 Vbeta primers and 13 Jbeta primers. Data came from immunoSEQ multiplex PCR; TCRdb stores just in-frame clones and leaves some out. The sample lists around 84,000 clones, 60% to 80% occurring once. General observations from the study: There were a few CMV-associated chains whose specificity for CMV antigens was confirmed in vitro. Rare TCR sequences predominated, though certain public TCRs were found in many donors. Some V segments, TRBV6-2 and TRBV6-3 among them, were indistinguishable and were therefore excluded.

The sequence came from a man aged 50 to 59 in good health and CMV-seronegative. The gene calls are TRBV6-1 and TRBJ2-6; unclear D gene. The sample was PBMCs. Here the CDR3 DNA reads TGTGCCAGCAGTAGACACCTCTCTGGGGCCAACGTCCTGACTTTC. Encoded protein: CASSRHLSGANVLTF.